These 26 T cell receptor beta chains were all obtained from the same sample, sequenced in a study of shared clonotypes between healthy human individuals. The repertoire was sequenced with immunoSEQ multiplex PCR; TCRdb's copy has only in-frame clones and lacks some. In the table there are roughly 650,000 clones, roughly 97% of which are singletons. Material for sequencing was naive CD4+ T cells sorted from blood. Documented subset: CD45RA+ positively selected. The source is a woman in her twenties or thirties in good health.

The chain combines TRBV5-1 with TRBJ1-4, with TRBD1 as a possible D gene (5 bases). V lost 4 bases, J lost 0 bases, and 13 bases lay in between. Germline values: CDR1 SGHRS, CDR2 YFSETQ. The length of the CDR3 is 16 residues. The CDR3 DNA reads as TGCGCCAGCAGCACGGGGGACGTCGCAACTAATGAAAAACTGTTTTTT. Translating gives CASSTGDVATNEKLFF.

The rearrangement joins TRBV6-6 to TRBJ1-5; D not certain. Germline V lookup: CDR1 MNHNY, CDR2 SVGAGI (reference sequence). V was cut by 2 bases and J by 0 bases, with 5 bases left in between. This CDR3 contains 14 residues. The CDR3 loop reads CASSYLASNQPQHF. CDR3 nucleotide sequence: TGTGCCAGCAGTTACCTAGCTAGCAATCAGCCCCAGCATTTT.

Written as DNA, the CDR3 is TGTGCCAGCAGCTCACCGGCGGGACTAGCTATTCACAATGAGCAGTTCTTC. Translation gives CASSSPAGLAIHNEQFF. The chain has TRBV28 and TRBJ2-1, with 9 bases fitting TRBD2. The CDR3 length is 17 residues. From germline, CDR1 is MDHEN and CDR2 SYDVKM. Trimming cost V 6 bases and J 5 bases; bases outside gene matches: 14.

This sequence joins TRBV2 and TRBJ1-3, with a weak D call TRBD1 (5 bases). The CDR3 sequence is 13 residues long. CDR1 is SNHLY and CDR2 is FYNNEI in the germline V gene. Trimming stripped 11 bases from V and 1 base from J, with 12 bases between. This CDR3 reads CADRAGSGNTIYF. CDR3 nucleotide sequence: TGTGCCGACCGCGCAGGGTCTGGAAACACCATATATTTT.

This sequence joins TRBV5-1 and TRBJ2-7, with D hard to call. There are 16 residues in the CDR3. Trimming cost V 1 base and J 0 bases, with 14 bases left between them. Germline V lookup: CDR1 SGHRS, CDR2 YFSETQ. The CDR3 DNA is TGCGCCAGCAGCTTGAATTCTGAACTGTCCTCCTACGAGCAGTACTTC. It codes for CASSLNSELSSYEQYF.

This clone was seen a single time. This chain links TRBV28 with TRBJ1-2, with D possibly matching TRBD1 (5 bases). Trimming cost V 5 bases and J 7 bases, with 14 bases left between them. The germline V gene encodes CDR1 MDHEN and CDR2 SYDVKM. This CDR3 is 13 amino acids long. DNA for the CDR3: TGTGCCAGCAGTGGGGACTTTACCTCTGGCTACACCTTC. Protein sequence: CASSGDFTSGYTF.

The rearrangement uses TRBV28 and TRBJ1-1; no firm D call. Germline V gene sequence: CDR1 MDHEN, CDR2 SYDVKM. Trimming stripped 7 bases from V and 5 bases from J, with 20 bases between. The CDR3 is 15 amino acids. CDR3 sequence (DNA): TGTGCCAGCACCCCCCTGGGGAAGGGTGGGACTGAAGCTTTCTTT. Translation gives CASTPLGKGGTEAFF. Complete variable domain (other parts from reference TRBV28 and TRBJ1-1): DVKVTQSSRYLVKRTGEKVFLECVQDMDHENMFWYRQDPGLGLRLIYFSYDVKMKEKGDIPEGYSVSREKKERFSLILESASTNQTSMYLCASTPLGKGGTEAFFGQGTRLTVV.

The chain joins TRBV7-8 to TRBJ2-1; D is uncertain. Per germline, CDR1 SGHVS and CDR2 FQNEAQ. The CDR3 has 15 amino acids. With 3 bases removed from V and 5 bases from J, the gap between germline ends came to 14 bases. The DNA of the CDR3 is TGTGCCAGCAGCTTGGCGCCCGCAGTTAACAATGAGCAGTTCTTC. Translated: CASSLAPAVNNEQFF. Based on the CDR3 plus reference TRBV7-8 and TRBJ2-1, the full variable domain is GAGVSQSPRYKVAKRGQDVALRCDPISGHVSLFWYQQALGQGPEFLTYFQNEAQLDKSGLPSDRFFAERPEGSVSTLKIQRTQQEDSAVYLCASSLAPAVNNEQFFGPGTRLTVL.

The chain recombines TRBV10-3 with TRBJ2-1, with D unresolved. The germline V gene encodes CDR1 ENHRY and CDR2 SYGVKD. The CDR3 length is 13 residues. Trimming stripped 2 bases from V and 5 bases from J, with 7 bases between. DNA of the CDR3: TGTGCCATCAGTGAGCGTTCAAACAATGAGCAGTTCTTC. It yields the protein CAISERSNNEQFF.

This clone was seen just once. The chain combines TRBV4-1 with TRBJ2-6; D ambiguous. V was trimmed by 0 bases and J by 0 bases, leaving 6 bases between them. CDR1 MGHRA and CDR2 YSYEKL come from the germline V gene. This CDR3 has 16 residues. CDR3 coding DNA: TGCGCCAGCAGCCAAGAGCGGACCTCTGGGGCCAACGTCCTGACTTTC. Translation: CASSQERTSGANVLTF.

The V gene is TRBV6-4, the J gene TRBJ2-2; tentative D call: TRBD2 (5 bases). This CDR3 spans 15 amino acids. Germline V gene sequence: CDR1 MRHNA, CDR2 SNTAGT. V dropped 10 bases and J dropped 7 bases, with 22 bases sitting between them. CDR3 sequence reads: CATHSVATRDGELFF. The CDR3 coding sequence is TGTGCCACCCACAGTGTAGCCACCCGGGACGGGGAGCTGTTTTTT.

The CDR3 nucleotides are TGTGCCAGTACTACAGGTATAAGCTCCTACAATGAGCAGTTCTTC. Translation gives CASTTGISSYNEQFF. The rearrangement uses TRBV19 and TRBJ2-1, with a possible D match to TRBD1 (5 bases). Deletions cut 7 bases from V and 0 bases from J, with 13 bases between. The germline CDR1 and CDR2 sequences are LNHDA and SQIVND (reference sequence). The CDR3 contains 15 residues. Filled out from reference TRBV19 and TRBJ2-1, the complete variable domain reads DGGITQSPKYLFRKEGQNVTLSCEQNLNHDAMYWYRQDPGQGLRLIYYSQIVNDFQKGDIAEGYSVSREKKESFPLTVTSAQKNPTAFYLCASTTGISSYNEQFFGPGTRLTVL.

J is TRBJ2-7 and V is TRBV18, with TRBD2 identical over 9 bases. The CDR3 sequence is 15 residues long. Germline CDR1 is KGHSH and CDR2 is LQKENI. The junction had 4 bases not matched to a gene; V was cut back by 4 bases and J by 0 bases. CDR3 bases: TGTGCCAGCTCACACGTGACTAGCGGCTCCTACGAGCAGTACTTC. Translating gives CASSHVTSGSYEQYF.

The rearrangement joins TRBV5-8 to TRBJ1-1; D gene ambiguous. The V gene lost 2 bases and the J gene lost 1 base, with 6 bases spanning the gap. The V gene's germline CDR1 is SGHTS and CDR2 YDEGEE. The CDR3 length is 13 residues. CDR3 sequence reads: CASSLTANTEAFF. CDR3 sequence (DNA): TGTGCCAGCAGCTTAACAGCGAACACTGAAGCTTTCTTT.

The chain joins TRBV7-6 to TRBJ2-6; 11 nucleotides match TRBD2. The CDR3 contains 18 residues. V shed 5 bases, J shed 0 bases, and the junction held 6 bases outside the gene matches. CDR1 SGHVS and CDR2 FNYEAQ come from the germline V gene. This chain's CDR3 is CASSEGLAEYSGANVLTF. CDR3 in DNA: TGTGCCAGCAGCGAGGGACTAGCGGAATACTCTGGGGCCAACGTCCTGACTTTC.

This clone was detected only once. For the CDR3, the DNA is TGCAGCGTTGAATCAACCGGGACAGGGGGCAACTTTTACAATGAGCAGTTCTTC. Amino acid sequence: CSVESTGTGGNFYNEQFF. This chain links TRBV29-1 with TRBJ2-1; 12 bases agree with TRBD1. Looked up from germline, CDR1 is SQVTM and CDR2 is ANQGSEA. J gave up 4 bases and V 2 bases, and 12 bases lay outside the gene matches. The CDR3 length is 18 residues.

As for this clone: The same CDR3 arises from other DNA sequences in this sample as well. The V gene is TRBV7-9, the J gene TRBJ2-7; D gene ambiguous. Trimming stripped 1 base from V and 0 bases from J, with 4 bases between. The CDR3 consists of 13 residues. The germline CDR1 and CDR2 sequences are SEHNR and FQNEAQ (reference sequence). In DNA, the CDR3 is TGTGCCAGCAGCTTAGGTCGCTCCTACGAGCAGTACTTC. Protein sequence: CASSLGRSYEQYF. The full variable domain, in which reference TRBV7-9 and TRBJ2-7 provide the parts outside the CDR3, is DTGVSQNPRHKITKRGQNVTFRCDPISEHNRLYWYRQTLGQGPEFLTYFQNEAQLEKSRLLSDRFSAERPKGSFSTLEIQRTEQGDSAMYLCASSLGRSYEQYFGPGTRLTVT.

The chain links TRBV29-1 to TRBJ1-5; D uncertain. V gave up 4 bases and J gave up 3 bases, with 10 bases separating them. CDR3 length: 13 amino acids. Per the germline V gene, CDR1 is SQVTM and CDR2 is ANQGSEA. The CDR3 nucleotides read TGCAGCGTTGGAGCCGGGGTCAATCAGCCCCAGCATTTT. Translated: CSVGAGVNQPQHF.

The gene calls are TRBV11-2 and TRBJ2-3; TRBD2 matches 10 bases. CDR3 length: 14 amino acids. With 3 bases clipped from V and 8 bases from J, the junction kept 5 bases outside the gene matches. CDR1 and CDR2 from the germline V gene are SGHAT and FQNNGV. CDR3 nucleotide sequence: TGTGCCAGCAGCTTGAGCGGGGGGGAGGGTACGCAGTATTTT. It encodes CASSLSGGEGTQYF.

This sequence joins TRBV4-1 and TRBJ2-5, with 9 bases matching TRBD2. Per germline, CDR1 MGHRA and CDR2 YSYEKL. This CDR3 contains 15 residues. J lost 5 bases, V lost 0 bases, and 4 bases had no gene match. CDR3 amino acids: CASSQERTSGETQYF. CDR3 coding DNA: TGCGCCAGCAGCCAAGAACGAACTAGCGGGGAGACCCAGTACTTC.

This chain connects TRBV5-4 to TRBJ2-1; 11 bases fit TRBD2. With 2 bases clipped from V and 8 bases from J, the junction kept 15 bases outside the gene matches. Germline lookup yields CDR1 SGHNT and CDR2 YYREEE (reference sequence). The CDR3 runs to 18 residues. In DNA form, the CDR3 reads TGTGCCAGCAGCTTTAGTCTGACTAGCGGGAACACAATCGATGAGCAGTTCTTC. Translation: CASSFSLTSGNTIDEQFF.

V is TRBV7-2 and J is TRBJ2-1; 10 bases map to TRBD1. V shed 1 base and J 2 bases; nucleotides not matched to a gene: 2. In germline, CDR1 is SGHTA, CDR2 FQGNSA. The CDR3 runs to 16 residues. Here the CDR3 reads CASSLGDRGAYNEQFF. CDR3 DNA sequence: TGTGCCAGCAGCTTAGGGGACAGGGGAGCCTACAATGAGCAGTTCTTC.

This clone occurred once. The chain links TRBV5-1 to TRBJ2-7; D may be TRBD1 or TRBD2 (6 bases each). V gave up 3 bases and J gave up 6 bases, with 16 bases separating them. CDR3 size: 14 residues. In germline, CDR1 is SGHRS, CDR2 YFSETQ. This CDR3 is CASSYGQGGGEQYF. The CDR3 nucleotides read TGCGCCAGCAGCTATGGGCAAGGGGGAGGCGAGCAGTACTTC. Full variable domain (outside the CDR3, taken from reference TRBV5-1 and TRBJ2-7): KAGVTQTPRYLIKTRGQQVTLSCSPISGHRSVSWYQQTPGQGLQFLFEYFSETQRNKGNFPGRFSGRQFSNSRSEMNVSTLELGDSALYLCASSYGQGGGEQYFGPGTRLTVT.

The V and J genes are TRBV19 and TRBJ2-5, with 9 bases identical to TRBD2. V dropped 3 bases and J dropped 0; count of bases not matched to a gene: 8. Germline CDR1 reads LNHDA; CDR2 reads SQIVND (reference sequence). The CDR3 sequence is 17 residues long. CDR3 protein: CASSMRLAVGYQETQYF. In DNA, the CDR3 is TGTGCCAGTAGTATGAGACTAGCGGTAGGGTACCAAGAGACCCAGTACTTC.

J is TRBJ2-1 and V is TRBV7-8; D uncertain. The CDR3 totals 14 residues. Germline V gene sequence: CDR1 SGHVS, CDR2 FQNEAQ. The V and J ends lost 0 bases and 5 bases respectively, with 8 bases between them. CDR3 residues: CASSLAQKDNEQFF. DNA of the CDR3: TGTGCCAGCAGCTTAGCGCAGAAAGACAATGAGCAGTTCTTC.

V usage is TRBV28 and J usage is TRBJ1-2, with D perhaps TRBD1 (6 bases). Germline CDR1 and CDR2: MDHEN and SYDVKM. The CDR3 totals 15 residues. Trimming took 6 bases from V and 0 from J, leaving 14 bases between them. CDR3 DNA: TGTGCCAGCAGCCAGTCGGGGGGCACTAACTATGGCTACACCTTC. Translation: CASSQSGGTNYGYTF.